These 26 T cell receptor beta chains came from one sample sequenced in a study of blood T cell repertoires in COVID-19. Here immunoSEQ multiplex PCR was the method, and the copy in TCRdb shows in-frame clones only, minus some. Here the sample spans some 12,000 clones, roughly nine tenths being singletons. The source material was peripheral blood. These receptors originate from a man in his 70s with active COVID-19.

V and J are TRBV6-5 and TRBJ2-3; 16 nucleotides match TRBD2. The V gene end was trimmed by 4 bases and the J gene end by 7 bases; junction bases not matched to a gene: 5. The germline CDR1 and CDR2 sequences are MNHEY and SVGAGI. The CDR3 has 16 amino acids. The CDR3 is CASSSSGLAGGHTQYF. The DNA for the CDR3 is TGTGCCAGCAGTTCCTCGGGACTAGCGGGAGGGCATACGCAGTATTTT.

The J gene is TRBJ1-2, the V gene TRBV14; a possible D gene is TRBD1 (5 bases). The ends were cut back, 0 bases at V and 5 bases at J, with 16 bases in the middle. Germline-derived CDR1 and CDR2 are SGHDN and FVKESK. The CDR3 is 16 amino acids. In DNA form, the CDR3 reads TGTGCCAGCAGCCAAGATCCCGGGGGAGTATGGTATGGCTACACCTTC. It yields the protein CASSQDPGGVWYGYTF.

CDR3 DNA: TGCGCCAGCAGCTTTCTGGGAGCGGGAGCGGAAGATACGCAGTATTTT. Encoded protein: CASSFLGAGAEDTQYF. The chain uses TRBV5-1 and TRBJ2-3, with 8 bases matching TRBD2. Trimming at V came to 2 bases and at J to 5 bases, leaving 10 bases not matched to a gene. This CDR3 comprises 16 residues. Germline CDR1 reads SGHRS; CDR2 reads YFSETQ.

The V gene is TRBV3-1 (or the pseudogene TRBV3-2), the J gene TRBJ1-2, with D possibly matching TRBD1 (6 bases). The CDR3 is 15 residues long. Germline V gene data show CDR1 as LGHDT and CDR2 as YNNKEL (reference sequence). Trimming stripped 1 base from V and 2 bases from J, with 11 bases between. CDR3 nucleotides: TGTGCCAGCAGCCAAGCGATTGGACAGAACTATGGCTACACCTTC. It encodes CASSQAIGQNYGYTF.

The chain recombines TRBV25-1 with TRBJ1-1, with 8 bases aligning to TRBD1. The CDR3 runs 15 residues. Germline V gene sequence: CDR1 MGHDK, CDR2 SYGVNS. V shed 4 bases, J shed 2 bases, and the junction held 6 bases outside the gene matches. The CDR3 DNA reads TGTGCCAGCAGTGTTCAGACAGGGGAAAACACTGAAGCTTTCTTT. The encoded protein is CASSVQTGENTEAFF.

The rearrangement uses TRBV2 and TRBJ2-2; tentatively, D is TRBD2 (7 bases). This CDR3 region has 15 residues. Germline CDR1 is SNHLY and CDR2 is FYNNEI. V dropped 4 bases and J dropped 3 bases, with 12 bases sitting between them. CDR3 DNA: TGTGCCAGCAGTGCCGGGGGGCCGGACACCGGGGAGCTGTTTTTT. Translated, it gives CASSAGGPDTGELFF.

The V call is TRBV30, the J call TRBJ2-7, with D unresolved. Germline V lookup: CDR1 GTSNPN, CDR2 SVGIG (reference sequence). With 3 bases removed from V and 2 bases from J, the gap between germline ends came to 17 bases. This CDR3 has 15 residues. CDR3 DNA sequence: TGTGCCTGGAGACGCACTCCGAACTCCCCCTACGAGCAGTACTTC. It yields the protein CAWRRTPNSPYEQYF.

The rearrangement joins TRBV23-1 to TRBJ2-1, with TRBD2 matching over 8 bases. TRBV23-1 is identified as an open reading frame with a role that is uncertain. This CDR3 has 13 residues. V was pared by 9 bases and J by 10 bases, with 11 bases of the junction left unmatched. This CDR3 reads CASASPSGWEQFF. The DNA for the CDR3 is TGCGCCAGTGCCAGCCCTAGCGGGTGGGAGCAGTTCTTC.

The gene calls are TRBV5-1 and TRBJ1-6; TRBD1 is a possible D gene (5 bases). With 0 bases removed from V and 8 bases from J, the gap between germline ends came to 9 bases. Germline CDR1 reads SGHRS; CDR2 reads YFSETQ. The CDR3 runs to 14 residues. DNA for the CDR3: TGCGCCAGCAGCTTGGGACAGTTTGATTCACCCCTCCACTTT. It translates to CASSLGQFDSPLHF. Combining the CDR3 with reference TRBV5-1 and TRBJ1-6 gives the whole variable domain KAGVTQTPRYLIKTRGQQVTLSCSPISGHRSVSWYQQTPGQGLQFLFEYFSETQRNKGNFPGRFSGRQFSNSRSEMNVSTLELGDSALYLCASSLGQFDSPLHFGNGTRLTVT.

The V call is TRBV18, the J call TRBJ2-7; 9 bases are a match to TRBD1. In germline, CDR1 is KGHSH, CDR2 LQKENI. The CDR3 is made up of 16 amino acids. J was trimmed by 5 bases and V by 4 bases; bases with no gene match: 12. In nucleotides, the CDR3 is TGTGCCAGCTCACGTAATGCGGGGGACAGGGTGGACGAGCAGTACTTC. This gives the protein CASSRNAGDRVDEQYF.

This chain connects TRBV30 to TRBJ1-2, with D possibly matching TRBD1 (6 bases). The CDR3 is 14 amino acids. Trimming stripped 4 bases from V and 4 bases from J, with 16 bases between. Germline V gene data show CDR1 as GTSNPN and CDR2 as SVGIG (reference sequence). CDR3 amino acids: CAWKSDSLPYGYTF. CDR3 DNA: TGTGCCTGGAAGTCGGACAGCCTTCCCTATGGCTACACCTTC.

This chain connects TRBV7-6 to TRBJ2-7, with 7 bases that match TRBD1. After removal of 3 bases from V and 3 bases from J, the junction contained 8 bases not matched to a gene. The CDR3 runs 15 residues. Germline-derived CDR1 and CDR2 are SGHVS and FNYEAQ. CDR3 DNA sequence: TGTGCCAGCAGCTTGACAGGGTCAATCTTCTACGAGCAGTACTTC. Protein product: CASSLTGSIFYEQYF.

This clone appeared once. The chain employs TRBV19 and TRBJ2-7, with 13 bases fitting TRBD2. CDR1 is LNHDA, CDR2 SQIVND, per germline (reference sequence). V was pared by 5 bases and J by 6 bases, with 13 bases of the junction left unmatched. CDR3 length: 17 residues. CDR3 loop: CASSPTPTSGGGSEQYF. The CDR3 region has the DNA TGTGCCAGTAGTCCCACCCCTACTAGCGGGGGGGGATCCGAGCAGTACTTC. Combining the CDR3 with reference TRBV19 and TRBJ2-7 gives the whole variable domain DGGITQSPKYLFRKEGQNVTLSCEQNLNHDAMYWYRQDPGQGLRLIYYSQIVNDFQKGDIAEGYSVSREKKESFPLTVTSAQKNPTAFYLCASSPTPTSGGGSEQYFGPGTRLTVT.

The chain links TRBV11-1 to TRBJ2-3; possible D gene TRBD1, 6 bases. The CDR3 is 16 residues long. Looked up from germline, CDR1 is SGHAT and CDR2 is FQDESV (reference sequence). V lost 5 bases and J lost 0, with 15 bases in between. CDR3 DNA sequence: TGTGCCAGCAGCCGTAGGACAGCGTCTAGCACAGATACGCAGTATTTT. Translated: CASSRRTASSTDTQYF.

The rearrangement links TRBV6-1 to TRBJ1-1; the D is unclear. CDR1 MNHNS and CDR2 SASEGT come from the germline V gene. Trimming shortened V by 2 bases and J by 0 bases, and 10 bases separated the two germline ends. The CDR3 loop spans 15 amino acids. In DNA form, the CDR3 reads TGTGCCAGCAGTGAATCCCTAGGATTGAACACTGAAGCTTTCTTT. Translation gives CASSESLGLNTEAFF.

The J gene is TRBJ2-7, the V gene TRBV15; D perhaps matches TRBD2 (5 bases). Germline CDR1 is LNHNV and CDR2 is YYDKDF (reference sequence). V lost 6 bases, J lost 0 bases, and 15 bases lay in between. CDR3 size: 15 residues. CDR3 in DNA: TGTGCCACCAGGCCACGGGGTGGTGGCTCCTACGAGCAGTACTTC. Translated: CATRPRGGGSYEQYF.

The chain is built from TRBV7-9 and TRBJ2-7; 8 nucleotides line up with TRBD2. The CDR3 is 15 residues long. Germline loops: CDR1 SEHNR, CDR2 FQNEAQ (reference sequence). With V trimmed by 3 bases and J by 1 base, 5 bases remained unmatched. DNA of the CDR3: TGTGCCAGCAGCTTTAGCGGGGTTTTGTCCTACGAGCAGTACTTC. Translation gives CASSFSGVLSYEQYF. The variable domain in full, with the rest retrieved from reference TRBV7-9 and TRBJ2-7, is DTGVSQNPRHKITKRGQNVTFRCDPISEHNRLYWYRQTLGQGPEFLTYFQNEAQLEKSRLLSDRFSAERPKGSFSTLEIQRTEQGDSAMYLCASSFSGVLSYEQYFGPGTRLTVT.

This chain uses TRBV27 with TRBJ2-7, with 7 bases aligning to TRBD1. V shed 0 bases and J 2 bases; nucleotides not matched to a gene: 1. The germline gives CDR1 MNHEY, CDR2 SMNVEV (reference sequence). The CDR3 contains 14 residues. CDR3 amino acids: CASSLSRGPYEQYF. CDR3 bases: TGTGCCAGCAGTTTATCGAGGGGGCCCTACGAGCAGTACTTC.

The rearrangement joins TRBV21-1 to TRBJ1-4. TRBV21-1 is a pseudogene segment. CDR3 length equals 16 residues. Here the CDR3 reads CASSKARGGLNEKLFF. CDR3 nucleotides: TGTGCCAGCAGCAAAGCGAGGGGGGGCCTAAATGAAAAACTGTTTTTT.

The gene calls are TRBV6-5 and TRBJ2-1, with D unclear. The length of the CDR3 is 13 residues. Germline CDR1 and CDR2: MNHEY and SVGAGI. V lost 5 bases and J lost 4, with 9 bases in between. The CDR3 DNA follows: TGTGCCAGCAGTAGCCCTAAATACAATGAGCAGTTCTTC. It specifies CASSSPKYNEQFF.

The V call is TRBV15, the J call TRBJ2-3; maybe TRBD2 (6 bases). This CDR3 has 15 amino acids. The V end lost 5 bases, the J end lost 1 base, and 13 bases lay between the germline ends. The germline V gene has CDR1 LNHNV and CDR2 YYDKDF (reference sequence). CDR3 nucleotide sequence: TGTGCCACCAGCCCGGGAGCGAGCGGCACAGATACGCAGTATTTT. Translating it yields CATSPGASGTDTQYF.

The chain links TRBV12-3 or TRBV12-4 to TRBJ1-1; D call uncertain. This CDR3 is 12 amino acids long. V shed 1 base and J shed 8 bases, with 8 bases lying between them. The CDR3 sequence is CASSLGGREAFF. As DNA, the CDR3 is TGTGCCAGCAGTTTAGGTGGCAGGGAAGCTTTCTTT.

The rearrangement joins TRBV11-3 to TRBJ2-7, with D possibly being TRBD2 (7 bases). V lost 6 bases to trimming and J lost 4 bases, with 19 bases between them. This CDR3 has 15 amino acids. In germline, CDR1 is SGHNT, CDR2 YENEEA. CDR3 protein: CASRYDWGGQYEQYF. In DNA form, the CDR3 reads TGTGCCAGCAGATACGATTGGGGGGGCCAATACGAGCAGTACTTC.

The chain is built from TRBV5-4 and TRBJ2-7, with 14 positions matching TRBD2. J gave up 3 bases and V 5 bases, and 7 bases lay outside the gene matches. The CDR3 has 16 residues. From germline, CDR1 is SGHNT and CDR2 YYREEE (reference sequence). CDR3 residues: CASRGGTSGRGYEQYF. CDR3 nucleotide sequence: TGTGCCAGCAGGGGTGGGACTAGCGGGAGAGGCTACGAGCAGTACTTC.

This clone was seen just once. The CDR3 sequence is CASSSRPRQYGYTF. The CDR3 DNA follows: TGTGCCAGCAGCTCCCGACCCCGACAGTATGGCTACACCTTC. V is TRBV3-1 (or the pseudogene TRBV3-2) and J is TRBJ1-2, with a weak D call TRBD1 (5 bases). There are 14 residues in the CDR3. V lost 5 bases to trimming and J lost 5 bases, with 15 bases between them. Looked up from germline, CDR1 is LGHDT and CDR2 is YNNKEL (reference sequence).

This chain connects TRBV5-5 to TRBJ2-6; possible D gene TRBD1, 5 bases. The V gene lost 4 bases and the J gene lost 0 bases, with 8 bases spanning the gap. The CDR3 totals 15 residues. CDR1 is SGHKS and CDR2 is YYEKEE in the germline V gene (reference sequence). In DNA, the CDR3 is TGTGCCAGCAGCCTTGACAGCTCTGGGGCCAACGTCCTGACTTTC. Protein: CASSLDSSGANVLTF.